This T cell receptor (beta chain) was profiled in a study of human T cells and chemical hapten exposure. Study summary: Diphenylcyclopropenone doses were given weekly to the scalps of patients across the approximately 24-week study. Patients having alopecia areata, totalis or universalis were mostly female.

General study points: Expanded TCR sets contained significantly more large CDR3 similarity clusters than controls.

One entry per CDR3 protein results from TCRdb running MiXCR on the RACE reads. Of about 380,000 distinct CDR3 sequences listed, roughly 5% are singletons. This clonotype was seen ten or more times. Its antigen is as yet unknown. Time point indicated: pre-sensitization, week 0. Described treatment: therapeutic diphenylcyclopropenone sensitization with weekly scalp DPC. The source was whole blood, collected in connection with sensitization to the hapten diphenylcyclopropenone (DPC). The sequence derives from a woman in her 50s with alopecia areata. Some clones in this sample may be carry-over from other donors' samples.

This CDR3 is CASSLGATQVNEKLFF. DNA of the CDR3: TGCGCCAGCAGCTTGGGAGCGACACAGGTCAATGAAAAACTGTTTTTT. The V gene is TRBV5-1, the J gene TRBJ1-4, with D maybe TRBD1 (5 bases). V was cut by 0 bases and J by 5 bases, with 14 bases left in between. Germline CDR1 reads SGHRS; CDR2 reads YFSETQ. The CDR3 covers 16 residues.